A selection of T cell receptor beta chains follows, all from one sample in a study of beta chain features in type 1 diabetes. Profiling relied on immunoSEQ multiplex PCR, and the TCRdb table lists in-frame clones only, not all of them. Among about 640,000 clones listed, 9.5% to 15% were seen once. The sample taken for sequencing was naive CD4+ T cells from blood. The receptors shown here come from a man between 25 and 39 years old with type 1 diabetes. CDR3s include the opening cysteine and the closing phenylalanine or tryptophan. The D gene is left open where the match is weak. The size entry is marked missing in some rows and otherwise reads once, few, many or a size class.

CDR3nt,CDR3aa,j_gene,abundance,v_gene,d_gene
TGTGCCAGTAGTATAGCGGCTAGCTGGGAGACCCAGTACTTC,CASSIAASWETQYF,TRBJ2-5,once,TRBV19,-
TGTGCCAGCAGCCGCCGACCGGGACAGGGGGAGACCCAGTACTTC,CASSRRPGQGETQYF,TRBJ2-5,-,TRBV5-4,TRBD1
TGTGCCAGCAGCGTAGACGGGACAGGACGATATGGCTACACCTTC,CASSVDGTGRYGYTF,TRBJ1-2,few,TRBV9,TRBD1
TGTGCCAGCAGCTCAGGCCCTCCACACGAGCAGTACTTC,CASSSGPPHEQYF,TRBJ2-7,few,TRBV7-9,-
TGTGCCAGCAGCCAAGGGACTCAAAGGGCGGAGACCCAGTACTTC,CASSQGTQRAETQYF,TRBJ2-5,few,TRBV14,-
TGTGCCAGCAGCTTAGAAGCGGCCTACAATGAGCAGTTCTTC,CASSLEAAYNEQFF,TRBJ2-1,-,TRBV7-2,-
TGTGCCAGCAGGTCGACAGGAGGCGACTCCTATAATTCACCCCTCCACTTT,CASRSTGGDSYNSPLHF,TRBJ1-6,few,TRBV28,-
TGTGCCAGCAGTCGGGGGAATCATGAAAAACTGTTTTTT,CASSRGNHEKLFF,TRBJ1-4,few,TRBV13,-
TGCAGCGTTGAAGATCAGGGGCCTGGGAATGAGCAGTTCTTC,CSVEDQGPGNEQFF,TRBJ2-1,few,TRBV29-1,-
TGCGCCAGCAGCCAAGACAGCCCCTACGAGCAGTACTTC,CASSQDSPYEQYF,TRBJ2-7,-,TRBV5-1,-
TGTGCCAGCAGCAGATTTTTAGCGGGGCAATCCTACAATGAGCAGTTCTTC,CASSRFLAGQSYNEQFF,TRBJ2-1,few,TRBV11-1,TRBD2
TGTGCCAGCAGCTTAGATTCACGAAATTCACCCCTCCACTTT,CASSLDSRNSPLHF,TRBJ1-6,few,TRBV7-9,-
TGTGCCAGCAGCGATAGGGAGGGGCGAGGCACTGAAGCTTTCTTT,CASSDREGRGTEAFF,TRBJ1-1,-,TRBV5-6,-
TGTGCCAGCACCAGACAAGTTGAAGCTTTCTTT,CASTRQVEAFF,TRBJ1-1,-,TRBV6-5,-
TGTGCCAGTAGTCAGACATATCTCACAGATACGCAGTATTTT,CASSQTYLTDTQYF,TRBJ2-3,few,TRBV19,-
TGTGCCAGCAGTAAGACCCGGAGTAACACTGAAGCTTTCTTT,CASSKTRSNTEAFF,TRBJ1-1,-,TRBV6-4,-
TGTGCCAGCTCTGTGGAGGCTGACTACGAGCAGTACTTC,CASSVEADYEQYF,TRBJ2-7,-,TRBV6-6,-
TGCAGTGCCTCGTCAGAAAAACTGTTTTTT,CSASSEKLFF,TRBJ1-4,-,TRBV20-1,-
TGTGCCAGCACGCACACGTCCTACGAGCAGTACTTC,CASTHTSYEQYF,TRBJ2-7,-,TRBV6-1,-
TGTGCCAGCAGCGACGGACAGGGCCTTATGGGAGCCCTCCACTTT,CASSDGQGLMGALHF,TRBJ1-6,-,TRBV9,TRBD1
TGCGCCAGCAGCCAGGGCAGGGGATACTATGGCTACACCTTC,CASSQGRGYYGYTF,TRBJ1-2,once,TRBV4-3,-
TGTGCCAGCAGTCGACTAGCGGGGTTCAATGAGCAGTTCTTC,CASSRLAGFNEQFF,TRBJ2-1,-,TRBV6-6,TRBD2